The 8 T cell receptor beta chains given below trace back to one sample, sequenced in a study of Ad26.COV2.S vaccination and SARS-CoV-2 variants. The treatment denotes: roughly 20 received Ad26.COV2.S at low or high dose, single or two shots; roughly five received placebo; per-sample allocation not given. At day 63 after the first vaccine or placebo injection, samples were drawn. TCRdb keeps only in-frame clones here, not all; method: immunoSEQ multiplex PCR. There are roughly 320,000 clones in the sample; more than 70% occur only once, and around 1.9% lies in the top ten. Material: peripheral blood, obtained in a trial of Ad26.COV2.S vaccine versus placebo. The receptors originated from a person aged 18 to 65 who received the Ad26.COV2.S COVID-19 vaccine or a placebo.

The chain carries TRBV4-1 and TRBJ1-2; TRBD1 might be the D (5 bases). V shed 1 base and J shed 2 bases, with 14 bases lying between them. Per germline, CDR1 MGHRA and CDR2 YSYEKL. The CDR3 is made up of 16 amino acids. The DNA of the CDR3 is TGCGCCAGCAGCCAAGTCGCTACAGGACAAAACTATGGCTACACCTTC. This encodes CASSQVATGQNYGYTF.

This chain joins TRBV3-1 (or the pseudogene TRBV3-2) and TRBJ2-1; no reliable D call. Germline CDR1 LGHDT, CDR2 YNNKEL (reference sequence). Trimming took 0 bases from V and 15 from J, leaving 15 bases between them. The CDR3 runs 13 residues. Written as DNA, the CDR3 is TGTGCCAGCAGCCAAGATCTCGACCCCTTTCGGTTCTTC. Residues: CASSQDLDPFRFF.

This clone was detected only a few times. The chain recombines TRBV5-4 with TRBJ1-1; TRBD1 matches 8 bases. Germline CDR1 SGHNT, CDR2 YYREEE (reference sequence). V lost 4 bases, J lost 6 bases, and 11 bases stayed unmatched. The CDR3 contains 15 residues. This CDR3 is CASSRRLDRVAEAFF. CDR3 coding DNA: TGTGCCAGCAGCCGGAGGCTGGACAGGGTTGCTGAAGCTTTCTTT.

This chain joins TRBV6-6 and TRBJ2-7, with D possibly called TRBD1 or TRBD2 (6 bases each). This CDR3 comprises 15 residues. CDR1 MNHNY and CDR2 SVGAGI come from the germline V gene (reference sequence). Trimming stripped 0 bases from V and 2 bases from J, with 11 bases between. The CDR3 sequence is CASSYSGGPTYEQYF. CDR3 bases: TGTGCCAGCAGTTACTCGGGGGGCCCCACCTACGAGCAGTACTTC.

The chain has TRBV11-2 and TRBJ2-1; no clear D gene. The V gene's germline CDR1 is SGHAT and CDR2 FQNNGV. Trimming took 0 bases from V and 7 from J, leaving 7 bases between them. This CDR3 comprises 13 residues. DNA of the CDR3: TGTGCCAGCAGCTTAGAACTTAGGAATGAGCAGTTCTTC. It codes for CASSLELRNEQFF.

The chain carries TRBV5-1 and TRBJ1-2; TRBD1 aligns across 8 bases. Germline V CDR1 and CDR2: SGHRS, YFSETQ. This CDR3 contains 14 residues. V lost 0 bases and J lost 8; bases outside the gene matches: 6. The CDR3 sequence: CASSLEDRADGYTF. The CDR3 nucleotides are TGCGCCAGCAGCTTGGAGGACAGGGCCGACGGCTACACCTTC.

The CDR3 nucleotides are TGTGCCAGTAGCCCAAGCCGGGACAGACACTACGAGCAGTACTTC. Its translation: CASSPSRDRHYEQYF. The rearrangement uses TRBV19 and TRBJ2-7, with TRBD1 matching 7 bases. CDR3 length: 15 amino acids. After removal of 6 bases from V and 3 bases from J, the junction contained 11 bases not matched to a gene. CDR1 is LNHDA, CDR2 SQIVND, per germline (reference sequence).

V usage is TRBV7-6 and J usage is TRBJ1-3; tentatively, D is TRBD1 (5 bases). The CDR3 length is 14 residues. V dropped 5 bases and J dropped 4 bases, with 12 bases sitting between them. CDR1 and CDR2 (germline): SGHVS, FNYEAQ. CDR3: CASSRGTQGNTIYF. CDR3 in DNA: TGTGCCAGCAGCCGCGGGACGCAAGGAAACACCATATATTTT.